The clone carrying this T cell receptor beta chain occurred once. Its matching antigen is unknown. These data originate in a study of cytomegalovirus exposure and HLA in healthy donors. General observations from the study: HLA-A and HLA-B allele assignments for most subjects were reportedly predicted accurately using TCR beta sequences.

CDR1 is LNHDA and CDR2 is SQIVND in the germline V gene (reference sequence). Trimming cost V 6 bases and J 4 bases; bases outside gene matches: 5. CDR3 length: 13 amino acids. PCR was performed using 60 Vbeta and 13 Jbeta primers. Here immunoSEQ multiplex PCR was the method, and the copy in TCRdb shows in-frame clones only, minus some. The sample has 200,000 to 250,000 clones, roughly 81% seen once. The gene calls are TRBV19 and TRBJ1-2, with TRBD1 matching 7 bases. This TCR derives from a girl aged 2 to 9 in good health and CMV-seronegative. Sequencing used PBMCs. The CDR3 region has the DNA TGTGCCAGTAGGACAGGGATGGGCTATGGCTACACCTTC. This codes for CASRTGMGYGYTF. Together with reference TRBV19 and TRBJ1-2, the CDR3 gives the full variable domain: DGGITQSPKYLFRKEGQNVTLSCEQNLNHDAMYWYRQDPGQGLRLIYYSQIVNDFQKGDIAEGYSVSREKKESFPLTVTSAQKNPTAFYLCASRTGMGYGYTFGSGTRLTVV.